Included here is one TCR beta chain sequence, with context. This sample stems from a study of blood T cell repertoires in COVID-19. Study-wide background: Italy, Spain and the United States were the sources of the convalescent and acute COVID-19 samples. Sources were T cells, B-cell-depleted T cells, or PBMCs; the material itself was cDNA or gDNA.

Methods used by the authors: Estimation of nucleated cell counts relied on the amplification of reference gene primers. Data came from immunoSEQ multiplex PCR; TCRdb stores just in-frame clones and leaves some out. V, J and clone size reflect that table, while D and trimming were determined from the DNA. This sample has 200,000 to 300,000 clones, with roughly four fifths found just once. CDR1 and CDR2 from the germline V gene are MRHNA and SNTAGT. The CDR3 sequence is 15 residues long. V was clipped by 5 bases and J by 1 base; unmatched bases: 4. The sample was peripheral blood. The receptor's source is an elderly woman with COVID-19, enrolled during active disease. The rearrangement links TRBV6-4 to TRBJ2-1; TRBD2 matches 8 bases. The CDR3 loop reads CASSFSGSSYNEQFF. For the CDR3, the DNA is TGTGCCAGCAGTTTCAGCGGGAGTTCCTACAATGAGCAGTTCTTC.